The rows below give T cell receptor beta chains drawn from one sample of a study of beta chain features in type 1 diabetes. TCRdb's copy holds only in-frame clones and misses some; the assay was immunoSEQ multiplex PCR. Of 500,000 to 850,000 clones detected, over 11% appear once; the ten largest clones hold 0.035% to 0.04%. The sample taken for sequencing was naive CD4+ T cells from blood. The receptors originated from a man in his late teens or twenties with type 1 diabetes. CDR3s include the opening cysteine and the closing phenylalanine or tryptophan.

v_gene	j_gene	CDR3aa
TRBV6-4	TRBJ2-3	CASSDPAGSGADTQYF
TRBV6-5	TRBJ2-1	CASSSLQGREGHEQFF
TRBV7-8	TRBJ2-7	CASSSRTAYPYEQYF
TRBV30	TRBJ1-5	CAWRVGGGQPQHF
TRBV5-4	TRBJ1-5	CASSSWGQGLQPQHF
TRBV19	TRBJ2-3	CASSTDRGPTDTQYF
TRBV4-3	TRBJ2-3	CASSQAVSGQRFADTQYF
TRBV30	TRBJ2-5	CAWSSGNQETQYF
TRBV29-1	TRBJ1-5	CSVDRGPNQPQHF
TRBV5-1	TRBJ2-2	CASSFLGTGELFF
TRBV29-1	TRBJ2-1	CSVEPAGPNEQFF
TRBV2	TRBJ1-1	CASSPLTEAFF
TRBV19	TRBJ1-1	CASLLDHRMNTEAFF
TRBV9	TRBJ2-2	CASSATGVTGELFF
TRBV29-1	TRBJ2-7	CSVLTSGGVEQYF
TRBV4-3	TRBJ2-7	CASSHRLAHEQYF
TRBV6-5	TRBJ2-7	CASSYVRGREQYF
TRBV6-5	TRBJ2-7	CASSYSVAGGIYEQYF
TRBV28	TRBJ2-6	CASSVTGWSRFRAGANVLTF
TRBV28	TRBJ1-5	CASNRVSNQPQHF
TRBV15	TRBJ2-1	CATSREAGVAYNEQFF
TRBV7-2	TRBJ2-2	CASSSRQGGELFF
TRBV6-1	TRBJ2-6	CASTELGSGANVLTF
TRBV4-3	TRBJ2-7	CASSQESPSGGDYEQYF
TRBV9	TRBJ2-1	CASSVALAGYNEQFF
TRBV4-2	TRBJ1-2	CASSQVSAGGYGYTF
TRBV7-2	TRBJ1-5	CASSPEVGQPQHF
TRBV7-9	TRBJ1-5	CASSQGGRNQPQHF
TRBV30	TRBJ1-5	CAWSVQGLGSPQHF
TRBV20-1	TRBJ1-2	CRASYGYTF
TRBV27	TRBJ2-4	CASSFMGQGKNIQYF
TRBV6-1	TRBJ1-5	CASGVRGGGQPQHF
TRBV6-5	TRBJ2-5	CASSRSIGQETQYF
TRBV7-2	TRBJ2-7	CASSLGLTRRQYF
TRBV12-5	TRBJ1-1	CASGLESNTEAFF
TRBV29-1	TRBJ1-1	CSAVRGNTEAFF
TRBV28	TRBJ2-7	CASSPGGSASSYEQYF
TRBV7-3	TRBJ2-7	CASSPDRAYEQYF
TRBV6-6	TRBJ1-1	CASSSADPLNTEAFF
TRBV6-5	TRBJ2-3	CASSYPWHPTADTQYF
TRBV2	TRBJ2-1	CASTAQGGRASYNEQFF
TRBV7-2	TRBJ2-1	CASSLVRGENEQFF
TRBV29-1	TRBJ2-5	CSETGQGGETQYF
TRBV4-1	TRBJ2-7	CASSQGGDYSGDEQYF
TRBV30	-	CAWSVGPYEQYF
TRBV30	TRBJ2-3	CAWSVGSADTQYF
TRBV29-1	TRBJ2-3	CSVRPHWRTDTQYF
TRBV7-2	TRBJ2-3	CASSPYPSGRGGPDTQYF
TRBV7-8	TRBJ1-3	CASSPFGQGASGNTIYF
TRBV5-4	TRBJ2-7	CASSLGQAVVF
TRBV6-1	TRBJ2-1	CASRLAGGREQFF
TRBV2	TRBJ2-3	CASSLERDTQYF
TRBV18	TRBJ2-7	CASSPSRYEQYF
TRBV7-9	TRBJ1-6	CASSPAPVDNSPLHF
TRBV27	TRBJ2-7	CASSSFYEQYF
TRBV4-2	TRBJ2-7	CASSQEQVYEQYF
TRBV30	TRBJ2-2	CAWSVNTGFGELFF
TRBV30	TRBJ1-3	CAWSDRGNTIYF
TRBV28	TRBJ1-2	CASSLGGPNYGYTF
TRBV7-2	TRBJ2-7	CASSLGLAGVSYEQYF